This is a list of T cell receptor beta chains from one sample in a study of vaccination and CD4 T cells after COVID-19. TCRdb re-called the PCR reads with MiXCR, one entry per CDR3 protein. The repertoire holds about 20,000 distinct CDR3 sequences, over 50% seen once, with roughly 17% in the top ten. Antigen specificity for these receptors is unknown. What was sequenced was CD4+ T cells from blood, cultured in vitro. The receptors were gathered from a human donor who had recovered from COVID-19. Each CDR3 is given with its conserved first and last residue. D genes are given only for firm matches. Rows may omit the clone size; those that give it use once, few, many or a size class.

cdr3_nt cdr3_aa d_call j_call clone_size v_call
TGCAGTGCTACCCCACTAGCGGGAGGCAGAGAGACCCAGTACTTC CSATPLAGGRETQYF TRBD2 TRBJ2-5 few TRBV20-1
TGTGCCACCAGTGACCCACATAAACAGGACTATGGCTACACCTTC CATSDPHKQDYGYTF . TRBJ1-2 . TRBV24-1
TGTGCCAGCAGACCTCCGGGGACCCCGGGCACCGGGGAGCTGTTTTTT CASRPPGTPGTGELFF . TRBJ2-2 . TRBV27
TGTGCCAGCAGTCCGGTTCGCGACGAGCAGTTCTTC CASSPVRDEQFF . TRBJ2-1 . TRBV6-1
TGCAGTGCTAGAGATCGAATGGCTTCTACGCAGTATTTT CSARDRMASTQYF . TRBJ2-3 few TRBV20-1
TGTGCCAGCAGCAAAGCTGGGTCGTCCACAGATACGCAGTATTTT CASSKAGSSTDTQYF . TRBJ2-3 few TRBV21-1
TGTGCCACCAGTGAAACGGACACAGATACGCAGTATTTT CATSETDTDTQYF . TRBJ2-3 few TRBV24-1
TGTGCCAGCAGTCTGACAGGGGGATACTCTTCCGGGGAGCTGTTTTTT CASSLTGGYSSGELFF TRBD1 TRBJ2-2 . TRBV2
TGTGCCAGCAGCTTACTCCAGGGTTTTAATCAGCCCCAGCATTTT CASSLLQGFNQPQHF . TRBJ1-5 . TRBV7-2
TGCAGTGCTAGAGAACAGGGGAGAAGAGAAAAACTGTTTTTT CSAREQGRREKLFF TRBD1 TRBJ1-4 . TRBV20-1
TGTGCCAGCAGCTTTGTGGTGAACAGCAATCAGCCCCAGCATTTT CASSFVVNSNQPQHF . TRBJ1-5 few TRBV7-2
TGTGCCAGCAGCGCATATTCAGGGCATAACACTGAAGCTTCCTTT CASSAYSGHNTEASF . TRBJ1-1 . TRBV7-9
TGCAGTGCTAGAGAAATTGGACAGGGGGTTAGCTATGGCTACACCTTC CSAREIGQGVSYGYTF TRBD1 TRBJ1-2 few TRBV20-1